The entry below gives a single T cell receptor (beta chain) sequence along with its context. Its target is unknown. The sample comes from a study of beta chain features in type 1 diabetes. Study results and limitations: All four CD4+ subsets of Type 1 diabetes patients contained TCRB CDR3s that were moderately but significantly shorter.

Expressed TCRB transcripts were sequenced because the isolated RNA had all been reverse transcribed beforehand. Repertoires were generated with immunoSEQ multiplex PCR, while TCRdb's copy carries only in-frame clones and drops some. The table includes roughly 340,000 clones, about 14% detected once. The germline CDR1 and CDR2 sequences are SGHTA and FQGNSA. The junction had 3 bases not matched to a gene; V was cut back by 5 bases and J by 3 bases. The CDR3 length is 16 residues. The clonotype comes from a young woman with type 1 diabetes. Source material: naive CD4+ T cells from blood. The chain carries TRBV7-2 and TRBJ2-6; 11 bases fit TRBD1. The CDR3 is CASSRTGGRGANVLTF. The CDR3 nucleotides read TGTGCCAGCAGCCGGACAGGGGGCCGTGGGGCCAACGTCCTGACTTTC.